One and the same sample provided the 6 T cell receptor beta chains below, sequenced in a study of vaccination and CD4 T cells after COVID-19. The antigens of these receptors remain unknown. Oncomine TCR Beta short-read sequencing was applied to DNA from cultured CD4+ T cells. TCRdb used MiXCR to reprocess the PCR reads, holding one entry per CDR3 protein. The data contain just under 20,000 distinct CDR3 sequences, more than 40% of them singletons. The treatment denotes: approximately nine-day PBMC culture with coronavirus spike peptide pools or control peptides (ViraFEST assay). The input for sequencing was CD4+ T cells from blood, cultured in vitro, taken before SARS-CoV-2 vaccination. These TCRs come from a human donor who had recovered from COVID-19.

This clonotype is large (0.1 to 1%) in the sample. The V and J genes are TRBV20-1 and TRBJ2-2, with D tentatively TRBD2 (5 bases). Trimming pared 4 bases from V and 7 bases from J, leaving 10 bases between. CDR1 is DFQATT, CDR2 SNEGSKA, per germline (reference sequence). CDR3 length: 12 residues. The CDR3 reads CSANTGFGELFF. Here the CDR3 DNA reads TGCAGTGCTAACACGGGGTTCGGGGAGCTGTTTTTT.

The chain couples TRBV12-3 or TRBV12-4 to TRBJ2-3; the D gene is possibly TRBD2 (5 bases). Trimming removed 0 bases from V and 0 bases from J, with 7 bases in between. The CDR3 extends over 15 amino acids. CDR3 nucleotide sequence: TGTGCCAGCAGTTTAGCTAGCGCTAGCACAGATACGCAGTATTTT. Translating it yields CASSLASASTDTQYF.

V usage is TRBV25-1 and J usage is TRBJ1-5; 7 bases are a match to TRBD1. The CDR3 loop spans 13 amino acids. V dropped 8 bases and J dropped 2; count of bases not matched to a gene: 3. Germline V lookup: CDR1 MGHDK, CDR2 SYGVNS. CDR3 in amino acids: CASQGTGNQPQHF. CDR3 nucleotide sequence: TGTGCCAGCCAAGGGACAGGCAATCAGCCCCAGCATTTT.

The genes are TRBV27 and TRBJ1-5, with D maybe TRBD1 (5 bases). Germline assignment: CDR1 MNHEY and CDR2 SMNVEV (reference sequence). The V end lost 0 bases, the J end lost 16 bases, and 22 bases lay between the germline ends. The CDR3 totals 15 residues. This CDR3 is CASSLSVPGPSHVHF. The CDR3 region has the DNA TGTGCCAGCAGTTTATCGGTCCCGGGACCCAGTCACGTCCATTTT.

The genes are TRBV20-1 and TRBJ2-7, with TRBD1 identical over 7 bases. V was pared by 0 bases and J by 2 bases, with 7 bases of the junction left unmatched. Germline values: CDR1 DFQATT, CDR2 SNEGSKA (reference sequence). The CDR3 loop spans 15 amino acids. The CDR3 DNA follows: TGCAGTGCTAGAGATGGGACAGCACTAACCTACGAGCAGTACTTC. It yields the protein CSARDGTALTYEQYF.

This chain connects TRBV24-1 to TRBJ2-2, with D perhaps TRBD1 (6 bases). With 4 bases removed from V and 1 base from J, the gap between germline ends came to 12 bases. CDR1 and CDR2 (germline): KGHDR, SFDVKD. This CDR3 is built from 16 residues. Written as DNA, the CDR3 is TGTGCCACCAGTGAAGCGACAGGACTGAACACCGGGGAGCTGTTTTTT. This encodes CATSEATGLNTGELFF.